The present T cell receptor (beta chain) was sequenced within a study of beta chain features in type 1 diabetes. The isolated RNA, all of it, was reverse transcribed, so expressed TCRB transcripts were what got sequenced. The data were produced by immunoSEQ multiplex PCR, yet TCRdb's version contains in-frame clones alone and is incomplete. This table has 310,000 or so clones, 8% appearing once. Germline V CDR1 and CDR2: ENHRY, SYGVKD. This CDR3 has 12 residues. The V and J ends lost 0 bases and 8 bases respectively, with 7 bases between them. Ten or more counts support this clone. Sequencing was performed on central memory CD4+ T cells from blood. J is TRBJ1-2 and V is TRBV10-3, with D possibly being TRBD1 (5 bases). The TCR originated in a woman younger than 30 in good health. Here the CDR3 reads CAISESNRGYTF. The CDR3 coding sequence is TGTGCCATCAGTGAGTCTAACAGGGGCTACACCTTC.